This entry describes one T cell receptor beta chain. Its antigen is unknown. No base-level quality is on record; no much larger clone is a single base apart. Genomic DNA was extracted from sorted cells for sequencing of the TCRbeta CDR3 region. TCRbeta CDR3 regions were sequenced using the immunoSEQ Assay. Here the immuneACCESS table is served through TCRdb, limited to in-frame sequences with V and J called. Missing clones are a known gap in these copies; in checked studies unresolved V genes cover under half, and the rest lacks a known reason. This sample lists tens of thousands of clones; around 93% were detected once. Jointly, the top ten make up around 4.2% of the sample. The entry originates in a study of OX40 agonist ivuxolimab in advanced cancers. Regarding the research as a whole: Ivuxolimab was a fully human IgG2 agonistic monoclonal antibody targeting the costimulatory receptor OX40 (CD134). Intravenous ivuxolimab was administered to patients every 2 weeks at six dose levels: 0.01, 0.1, 0.3, 1.5, 3 and 10 mg/kg. Of the approximately 50 dose-escalation patients, hepatocellular carcinoma was present in approximately 20, melanoma in roughly 15, renal cell carcinoma in 9 and head and neck cancer in 9. In the dose-escalation cohort, around 80% of patients were male, and the mean age was 60 years with a range of roughly 20 to 79. Patients were allowed to have had prior anti-PD-1, anti-PD-L1 or anti-CTLA-4 therapy, and roughly 40% of the dose-escalation patients had previously received checkpoint inhibitors. Partial responses were achieved by three dose-escalation patients, of whom one had hepatocellular carcinoma and two had cutaneous melanoma. The purpose of peripheral TCRbeta sequencing was to test whether ivuxolimab changed TCR sequence diversity and led to clonal T-cell expansion. The paper reports the monotherapy dose-escalation portion (N of about 50 patients) of the phase I ivuxolimab trial.

Paper-wide results and their limitations: Which antigens the clonally expanded peripheral T cells were specific for was not determined. Clonal expansion of both CD4+ and CD8+ blood T cells was observed from baseline to week 6 at doses 0.1 to 3.0 mg/kg. Low levels of normalized T-cell clonal expansion were also shown by some nonresponding patients. On average, CD8+ T cells showed more expanded clones than CD4+ T cells after ivuxolimab. In the 0.1-3.0 mg/kg groups, partial responders had among the lowest normalized peripheral clonal expansion, particularly in CD8+ T cells.

CDR1 and CDR2 were assigned from the germline V gene (reference sequence) as MNHEY and SMNVEV. V is pared back by 6 bases and J by 5 bases, with 20 bases lying between the germline termini. The CDR3 starts with the cysteine, ends with the phenylalanine, and has 16 residues. The kept DNA is CDR3 alone, 48 bases in frame from the first base. Patients with autoimmune disease history or receiving systemic immunosuppression were excluded from the trial. In every dose cohort, peripheral blood was drawn for TCR sequencing at baseline, cycle 4 day 1, and cycle 7 day 1. Samples came from an open-label, multicenter, first-in-human phase I dose-escalation trial of ivuxolimab. The trial enrolled adults with locally advanced or metastatic head and neck squamous cell, hepatocellular, melanoma or renal cell carcinoma. Before TCR sequencing, CD4+ T cells and CD8+ T cells were sorted from peripheral blood as separate populations.

The input for sequencing was CD4+ or CD8+ T cells sorted from blood, taken in a trial of the OX40 agonist ivuxolimab. This clonotype originated in an adult with an advanced solid tumor such as melanoma, head and neck, liver or kidney cancer. Recombination connected TRBV27 to TRBJ2-1; TRBD1 might be the D gene, on 6 matching bases. The nucleotides are TGTGCCAGCAGCCCTATCGGAAAACAGGGTGACAATGAGCAGTTCTTC. Protein translation: CASSPIGKQGDNEQFF.